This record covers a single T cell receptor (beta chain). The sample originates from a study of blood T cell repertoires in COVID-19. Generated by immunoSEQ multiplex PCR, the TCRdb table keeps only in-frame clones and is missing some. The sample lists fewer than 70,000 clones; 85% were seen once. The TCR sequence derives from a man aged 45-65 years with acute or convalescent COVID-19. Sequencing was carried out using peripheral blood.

The CDR3 DNA is TGTGCCAGCAGCCGTTGGACAGGATCCACAGATACGCAGTATTTT. Its translation: CASSRWTGSTDTQYF. The genes are TRBV5-8 and TRBJ2-3, with 7 bases that match TRBD1. Germline CDR1 SGHTS, CDR2 YDEGEE. CDR3 size: 15 residues. With V trimmed by 4 bases and J by 2 bases, 7 bases remained unmatched.